Each of the 31 T cell receptor beta chains below was sequenced from the same sample in a study of T cell repertoires in cytomegalovirus infection. These TCRs are of unknown antigen specificity. TCRdb recomputed calls from the reads with MiXCR, one row per CDR3 protein. This table holds about 920,000 distinct CDR3 sequences, 31% found once. The material sequenced was cultured CD8+ T cells from PBMCs, taken from culture after CMV antigen stimulation. The receptors were gathered from a human donor in good health (CMV status not recorded). Some clones in this sample may be carry-over from other donors' samples.

This clonotype has a handful of counts. The chain couples TRBV5-6 to TRBJ2-2; D uncertain. CDR1 is SGHDT and CDR2 is YYEEEE in the germline V gene. This CDR3 is 17 amino acids long. Deletions cut 4 bases from V and 2 bases from J, with 18 bases between. The CDR3 nucleotides are TGTGCCAGCAGCCCATCGGAGAGGCGGCAAAACACCGGGGAGCTGTTTTTT. Its protein product is CASSPSERRQNTGELFF.

This clonotype was detected many times. This chain uses TRBV7-2 with TRBJ2-7; TRBD1 matches 11 bases. Germline assignment: CDR1 SGHTA and CDR2 FQGNSA. Trimming took 4 bases from V and 0 from J; bases not matched to a gene: 11. This CDR3 is built from 18 residues. The CDR3 DNA reads as TGTGCCAGCAGCTACTGGACAGGGGGCGGTCGGAGCTCCTACGAGCAGTACGTC. Protein product: CASSYWTGGGRSSYEQYV.

With respect to this clonotype: Since a much larger clone is just one base distant, this may be a read error. The chain is built from TRBV7-6 and TRBJ1-1; D gene uncertain. Germline loops: CDR1 SGHVS, CDR2 FNYEAQ. The CDR3 consists of 15 residues. In DNA form, the CDR3 reads TGTGTCAGCAGCCCCGAGAGCCACTTGAATTACGGGGCTTTCTTT. It encodes CVSSPESHLNYGAFF.

J is TRBJ2-7 and V is TRBV5-4, with 9 nucleotides matching TRBD2. Germline trimming cut 0 bases from V and 4 bases from J; bases unmatched to any gene: 8. The CDR3 sequence is 16 residues long. Germline CDR1 and CDR2: SGHNT and YYREEE (reference sequence). CDR3 bases: TGTGCCAGCAGCTTGGCGGGGACTAGCAGATATTACGAGCAGTACGTC. This translates into CASSLAGTSRYYEQYV.

This clonotype has at least ten counts. In nucleotides, the CDR3 is TGTGCCAGCAGTTTAGTAGATCTGGGAGATCAGCCCCAGCATTTT. Its protein is CASSLVDLGDQPQHF. V usage is TRBV12-3 or TRBV12-4 and J usage is TRBJ1-5; D gene ambiguous. Trimming stripped 1 base from V and 5 bases from J, with 12 bases between. This CDR3 spans 15 amino acids.

In its sample, this clonotype was seen a few times. The chain joins TRBV19 to TRBJ1-3; tentative D call: TRBD1 (5 bases). V lost 7 bases and J 8 bases, leaving 12 bases between the germline ends. CDR3 size: 12 residues. In germline, CDR1 is LNHDA, CDR2 SQIVND (reference sequence). The CDR3 loop is CASKGTADTIYF. In nucleotides, the CDR3 is TGTGCCAGTAAGGGGACTGCGGACACCATATATTTT.

As DNA, the CDR3 is TGTGCCAGCAGCTTAAGCGGTAGCCTACAGGAGGAAAACAATGAGCAGTTCTTC. Translated, it gives CASSLSGSLQEENNEQFF. The chain couples TRBV11-1 to TRBJ2-1; D may be TRBD1 or TRBD2 (5 bases each). Germline V gene data show CDR1 as SGHAT and CDR2 as FQDESV (reference sequence). V was shortened by 2 bases and J by 5 bases, with 22 bases between the two germline ends. CDR3 size: 18 residues.

With respect to this clonotype: At one boundary the junction diverges from the germline segment, which might be a read error. The CDR3 sequence is CANSQVGVSTDTQYF. Written as DNA, the CDR3 is TGTGCCAACAGCCAAGTAGGGGTATCAACAGATACGCAGTATTTT. The chain uses TRBV4-2 and TRBJ2-3; D possibly corresponds to TRBD1 (5 bases). The CDR3 runs 15 residues. Per germline, CDR1 LGHNA and CDR2 YNFKEQ.

This clonotype was detected ten times or more. The rearrangement links TRBV7-6 to TRBJ2-3; D call uncertain. The V gene lost 5 bases and the J gene lost 3 bases, with 15 bases spanning the gap. The length of the CDR3 is 15 residues. Germline CDR1 and CDR2: SGHVS and FNYEAQ. In DNA form, the CDR3 reads TGTGCCAGCAGCCCCTTATACAGTGGGACAGATACGCAGTATTTT. The encoded protein is CASSPLYSGTDTQYF.

The rearrangement links TRBV27 to TRBJ1-1; possible D gene TRBD1, 6 bases. Between the trimmed V and J ends, which lost 6 bases and 5 bases, there was a span of 10 bases. The germline V gene encodes CDR1 MNHEY and CDR2 SMNVEV (reference sequence). This CDR3 comprises 12 residues. CDR3 sequence (DNA): TGTGCCAGCAGGAGAACAGGGACTGAAGCTTTCTTT. Translation gives CASRRTGTEAFF.

This clonotype has only a few counts. This chain uses TRBV4-3 with TRBJ1-1; no definite D call. The V and J ends lost 0 bases and 8 bases respectively, with 10 bases between them. The germline CDR1 and CDR2 sequences are LGHNA and YSLEER. The CDR3 has 13 residues. The CDR3 region has the DNA TGCGCCAGCAGCCAAGATTTGTGGATCGAAGCTTTCTTT. As protein: CASSQDLWIEAFF.

This clonotype appeared many times. The chain employs TRBV27 and TRBJ2-5; TRBD1 or TRBD2 may be the D gene (7 bases each). Trimming left V 6 bases short and J 4 bases short, with 21 bases between. The CDR3 covers 16 residues. The V gene's germline CDR1 is MNHEY and CDR2 SMNVEV (reference sequence). CDR3 coding DNA: TGTGCCAGCAGCCCCTGGGGAGGGGGCGATCGAGAGACCCAGTACTTC. It encodes CASSPWGGGDRETQYF.

CDR3 DNA: TGTGCCAGCAGCAAAACTTGGGAGTATGGCTACACCTTC. It yields the protein CASSKTWEYGYTF. This chain links TRBV6-2 or TRBV6-3 with TRBJ1-2; D is uncertain. The germline gives CDR1 MNHEY, CDR2 SVGEGT. V was clipped by 6 bases and J by 5 bases, with 13 bases between them. The CDR3 runs to 13 residues.

This clonotype was picked up a small number of times. The genes are TRBV6-1 and TRBJ1-5, with TRBD1 matching 7 bases. Trimming removed 0 bases from V and 4 bases from J; junction bases left unmatched: 6. The CDR3 sequence is 16 residues long. Germline V gene sequence: CDR1 MNHNS, CDR2 SASEGT. This chain's CDR3 is CASSEAATGRNQPQHF. The CDR3 region has the DNA TGTGCCAGCAGTGAAGCGGCGACAGGGCGTAATCAGCCCCAGCATTTT.

V is TRBV20-1 and J is TRBJ1-1; 9 bases fit TRBD1. CDR1 DFQATT and CDR2 SNEGSKA come from the germline V gene (reference sequence). This CDR3 is 13 amino acids long. The V gene end was trimmed by 3 bases and the J gene end by 3 bases; junction bases not matched to a gene: 2. CDR3 region: CSASTGGYTEAFF. The DNA for the CDR3 is TGCAGTGCTAGTACAGGGGGCTACACTGAAGCTTTCTTT.

This clonotype was recorded a few times. V is TRBV7-8 and J is TRBJ2-5; 12 bases map to TRBD2. Losses at the gene ends were 5 bases for V and 3 bases for J; bases not matched to a gene: 7. CDR3 length: 16 amino acids. Germline loops: CDR1 SGHVS, CDR2 FQNEAQ. The CDR3 DNA follows: TGTGCCAGCAGCCAAACTAGCGGGGGGCGCAAAGAGACCCAGTACTTC. It encodes CASSQTSGGRKETQYF.

This clonotype was seen more than once but under ten times. The chain carries TRBV7-2 and TRBJ2-1; either TRBD1 or TRBD2 may fit D (6 bases each). Deletions cut 0 bases from V and 6 bases from J, with 12 bases between. The CDR3 covers 15 residues. The V gene's germline CDR1 is SGHTA and CDR2 FQGNSA. This CDR3 reads CASSLAPRGANEQFF. CDR3 DNA: TGTGCCAGCAGCTTAGCCCCGAGGGGGGCCAATGAGCAGTTCTTC.

This clonotype was recorded a few times. This chain connects TRBV27 to TRBJ2-3; D gene uncertain. Trimming removed 8 bases from V and 0 bases from J, with 12 bases in between. This CDR3 spans 14 amino acids. Germline V gene sequence: CDR1 MNHEY, CDR2 SMNVEV (reference sequence). CDR3 sequence: CASGLQLSTDTQYF. CDR3 in DNA: TGTGCCAGCGGATTACAGCTTAGCACAGATACGCAGTATTTT.

This clonotype has a handful of counts. This chain uses TRBV19 with TRBJ2-5; 8 bases are a match to TRBD1. The trim removed 2 bases at V and 9 bases at J, leaving 5 bases unmatched. Per germline, CDR1 LNHDA and CDR2 SQIVND (reference sequence). The CDR3 totals 13 residues. Here the CDR3 DNA reads TGTGCCAGTAGTATAAACAGGGGGACGCCCCAGTACTTC. Its translation: CASSINRGTPQYF. The whole variable domain, remainder taken from reference TRBV19 and TRBJ2-5, is DGGITQSPKYLFRKEGQNVTLSCEQNLNHDAMYWYRQDPGQGLRLIYYSQIVNDFQKGDIAEGYSVSREKKESFPLTVTSAQKNPTAFYLCASSINRGTPQYFGPGTRLLVL.

CDR3 DNA: TGTGCCAGCAGGGACCGGGGCGGGCAGCCCCAGCATTTT. Protein: CASRDRGGQPQHF. This sequence joins TRBV27 and TRBJ1-5, with a weak D call TRBD1 (5 bases). Germline loops: CDR1 MNHEY, CDR2 SMNVEV (reference sequence). Between the trimmed V and J ends, which lost 6 bases and 7 bases, there was a span of 13 bases. This CDR3 has 13 residues.

This clonotype was detected ten times or more. J is TRBJ2-3 and V is TRBV7-2, with D hard to call. Trimming stripped 1 base from V and 1 base from J, with 12 bases between. CDR3 length: 16 residues. The germline gives CDR1 SGHTA, CDR2 FQGNSA. The CDR3 nucleotides read TGTGCCAGCAGCTTAGAATACGCCATTCGCACAGATACGCAGTATTTT. Encoded protein: CASSLEYAIRTDTQYF.

V gene TRBV27 combines with J gene TRBJ2-5; D is uncertain. The CDR3 spans 12 residues. The germline gives CDR1 MNHEY, CDR2 SMNVEV (reference sequence). The V gene lost 8 bases and the J gene lost 4 bases, with 11 bases spanning the gap. The chain's CDR3 is CASGPHSETQYF. DNA for the CDR3: TGTGCCAGCGGCCCTCACTCAGAGACCCAGTACTTC.

A few counts support this clonotype. V gene TRBV5-4 combines with J gene TRBJ2-1, with a possible D match to TRBD1 (6 bases). The CDR3 spans 15 residues. The ends were cut back, 0 bases at V and 2 bases at J, with 9 bases in the middle. Germline lookup yields CDR1 SGHNT and CDR2 YYREEE (reference sequence). The CDR3, as DNA: TGTGCCAGCAGCTTGGGACAGGCAACCTACAATGAGCAGTTCTTC. Protein product: CASSLGQATYNEQFF. The full variable domain, in which reference TRBV5-4 and TRBJ2-1 provide the parts outside the CDR3, is ETGVTQSPTHLIKTRGQQVTLRCSSQSGHNTVSWYQQALGQGPQFIFQYYREEENGRGNFPPRFSGLQFPNYSSELNVNALELDDSALYLCASSLGQATYNEQFFGPGTRLTVL.

This clonotype was seen a handful of times. The chain links TRBV27 to TRBJ1-1, with a possible D match to TRBD1 (6 bases). CDR1 and CDR2 from the germline V gene are MNHEY and SMNVEV (reference sequence). Trimming took off 7 bases at V and 3 bases at J, with 15 bases between the two ends. The CDR3 contains 14 residues. The CDR3 DNA sequence: TGTGCCAGCAACCAACAGGGAATTCACACTGAAGCTTTCTTT. As protein: CASNQQGIHTEAFF.

The sample holds a few counts of this clonotype. The chain employs TRBV2 and TRBJ1-1; no reliable D call. Germline V lookup: CDR1 SNHLY, CDR2 FYNNEI. The CDR3 runs to 14 residues. V lost 5 bases and J lost 6, with 16 bases in between. CDR3 in amino acids: CASSWTEGRPEAFF. CDR3 in DNA: TGTGCCAGCAGTTGGACGGAAGGGAGGCCTGAAGCTTTCTTT.

Worth noting for this clonotype: One end of the junction is discordant with germline, which a read error may explain. The CDR3 sequence: CASSLRGPDRSPLSSYNSPLHF. The CDR3 DNA reads TGTGCCAGTAGTTTACGGGGACCGGACAGGAGCCCTCTGAGCTCCTATAATTCACCCCTCCACTTT. This rearrangement joins TRBV12-3 or TRBV12-4 to TRBJ1-6; TRBD1 agrees at 7 bases. The CDR3 spans 22 residues.

The CDR3 DNA reads as TGTGCCAGCAGTAAGGGGGGACAGGGCCCTTTTTTT. Its protein product is CASSKGGQGPFF. V gene TRBV2 combines with J gene TRBJ1-4; 9 bases are a match to TRBD1. J gave up 17 bases and V 5 bases, and 9 bases lay outside the gene matches. CDR1 SNHLY and CDR2 FYNNEI come from the germline V gene. This CDR3 region has 12 residues.

The CDR3 sequence is CASRENGTPLAANEKLFF. In nucleotides, the CDR3 is TGTGCCAGCAGGGAAAACGGGACACCCCTTGCAGCTAATGAAAAACTGTTTTTT. This chain links TRBV11-2 with TRBJ1-4; TRBD1 might be the D (6 bases). CDR3 length equals 18 residues. The V gene lost 6 bases and the J gene lost 3 bases, with 23 bases spanning the gap. The V gene's germline CDR1 is SGHAT and CDR2 FQNNGV.

The table lists this clonotype with a few counts. CDR3 protein: CASSLASRPSKNYGYTF. CDR3 sequence (DNA): TGCGCCAGCAGCTTGGCCAGCAGGCCTAGCAAAAACTATGGCTACACCTTC. V is TRBV5-1 and J is TRBJ1-2; the D is unclear. The V end was cut by 0 bases, the J end by 2 bases, with 17 bases between. Germline values: CDR1 SGHRS, CDR2 YFSETQ. The CDR3 contains 17 residues.

The chain carries TRBV7-6 and TRBJ1-1; tentative D call: TRBD1 (5 bases). The CDR3 contains 15 residues. V was cut by 4 bases and J by 4 bases, with 16 bases left in between. The germline V gene has CDR1 SGHVS and CDR2 FNYEAQ. As DNA, the CDR3 is TGTGCCAGCAGCTCCGTGGGGACGGGGGGCACTGAAGCTTTCTTT. Encoded protein: CASSSVGTGGTEAFF.

The chain couples TRBV5-5 to TRBJ1-6, with no clear D. V was pared by 1 base and J by 7 bases, with 6 bases between. Germline V lookup: CDR1 SGHKS, CDR2 YYEKEE (reference sequence). This CDR3 spans 13 amino acids. The CDR3 is CASSLRGNSPLHF. The DNA of the CDR3 is TGTGCCAGCAGCTTGAGAGGAAATTCACCCCTCCACTTT. The full variable domain, rest sourced from reference TRBV5-5 and TRBJ1-6, is DAGVTQSPTHLIKTRGQQVTLRCSPISGHKSVSWYQQVLGQGPQFIFQYYEKEERGRGNFPDRFSARQFPNYSSELNVNALLLGDSALYLCASSLRGNSPLHFGNGTRLTVT.